What follows is one TCR beta chain and its context. Its target is not known. In the PCR, 60 Vbeta and 13 Jbeta primers were used. Clones were sequenced by immunoSEQ multiplex PCR, and TCRdb holds only the in-frame ones, with some missing. This table has roughly 160,000 clones, over 75% appearing once. Trimming left V 2 bases short and J 3 bases short, with 14 bases between. The CDR3 is 16 residues long. CDR1 is LGHNT and CDR2 is FRNRAP in the germline V gene. The source of the sample is a study of cytomegalovirus exposure and HLA in healthy donors. Background on the study: Out of about 190 million T cells, an earlier analysis found 117 million unique TCR beta sequences in total. Around 80 million unique TCR sequences came from HLA-typed donors in an early release.

Study results and caveats: A later analysis by the authors found several of the most significant clusters apparently linked to common viral pathogens.

The J gene is TRBJ2-1, the V gene TRBV12-5, with D perhaps matching TRBD2 (6 bases). This receptor was taken from a man aged 35-49 years in good health and CMV-seronegative. The material sequenced was PBMCs. In DNA form, the CDR3 reads TGTGCTAGTGGTTTGCAGGGACTTCCAGACTACAATGAGCAGTTCTTC. This codes for CASGLQGLPDYNEQFF. The complete variable domain, with remaining parts taken from reference TRBV12-5 and TRBJ2-1, reads DARVTQTPRHKVTEMGQEVTMRCQPILGHNTVFWYRQTMMQGLELLAYFRNRAPLDDSGMPKDRFSAEMPDATLATLKIQPSEPRDSAVYFCASGLQGLPDYNEQFFGPGTRLTVL.